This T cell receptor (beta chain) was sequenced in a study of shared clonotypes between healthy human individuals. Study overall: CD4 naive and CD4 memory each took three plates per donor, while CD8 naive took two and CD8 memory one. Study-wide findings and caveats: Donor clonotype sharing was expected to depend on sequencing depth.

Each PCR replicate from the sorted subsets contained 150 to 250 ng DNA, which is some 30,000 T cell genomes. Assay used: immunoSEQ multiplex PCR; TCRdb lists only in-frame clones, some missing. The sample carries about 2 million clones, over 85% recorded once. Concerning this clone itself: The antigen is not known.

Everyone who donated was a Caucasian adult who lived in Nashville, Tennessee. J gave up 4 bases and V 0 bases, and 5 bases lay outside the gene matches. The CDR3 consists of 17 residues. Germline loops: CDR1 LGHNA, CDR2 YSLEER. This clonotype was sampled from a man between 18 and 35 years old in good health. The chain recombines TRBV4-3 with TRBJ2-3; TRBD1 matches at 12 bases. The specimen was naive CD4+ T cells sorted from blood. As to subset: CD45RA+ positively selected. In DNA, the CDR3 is TGCGCCAGCAGCCAAGACGGGGGACAGGGGGCTCCAGATACGCAGTATTTT. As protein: CASSQDGGQGAPDTQYF.